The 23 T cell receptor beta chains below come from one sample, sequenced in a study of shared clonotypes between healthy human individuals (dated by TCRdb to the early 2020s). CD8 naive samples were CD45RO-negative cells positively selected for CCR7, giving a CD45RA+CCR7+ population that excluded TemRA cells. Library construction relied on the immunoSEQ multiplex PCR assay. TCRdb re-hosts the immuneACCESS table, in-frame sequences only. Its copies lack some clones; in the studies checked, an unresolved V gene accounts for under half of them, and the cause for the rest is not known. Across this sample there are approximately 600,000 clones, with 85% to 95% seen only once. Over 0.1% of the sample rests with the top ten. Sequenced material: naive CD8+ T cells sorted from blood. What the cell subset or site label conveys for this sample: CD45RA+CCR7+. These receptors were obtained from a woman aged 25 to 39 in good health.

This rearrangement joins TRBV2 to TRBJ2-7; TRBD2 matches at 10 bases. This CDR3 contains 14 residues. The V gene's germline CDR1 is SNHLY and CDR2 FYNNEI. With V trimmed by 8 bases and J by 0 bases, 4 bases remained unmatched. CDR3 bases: TGTGCCAGCGTTAGCGGGAGGTTCTCCTACGAGCAGTACTTC. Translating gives CASVSGRFSYEQYF.

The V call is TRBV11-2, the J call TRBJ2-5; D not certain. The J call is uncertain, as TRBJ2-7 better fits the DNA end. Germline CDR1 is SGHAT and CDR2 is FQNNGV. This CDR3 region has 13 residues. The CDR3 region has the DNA TGTGCCAGCAGCCCGGCGGCACGTCTCGAGCAGTACTTC. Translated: CASSPAARLEQYF.

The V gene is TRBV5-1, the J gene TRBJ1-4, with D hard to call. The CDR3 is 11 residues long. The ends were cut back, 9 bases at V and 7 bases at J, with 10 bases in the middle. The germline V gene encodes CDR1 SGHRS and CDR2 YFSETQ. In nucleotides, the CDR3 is TGCGCCAACCGGAGAGGTGAAAAACTGTTTTTT. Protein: CANRRGEKLFF.

CDR3 sequence (DNA): TGTGCCAGCAGCTTGGTTAGCGGGTCCCCAGATACGCAGTATTTT. Translation gives CASSLVSGSPDTQYF. The chain is built from TRBV5-4 and TRBJ2-3; 7 bases agree with TRBD2. The CDR3 contains 15 residues. V lost 0 bases to trimming and J lost 4 bases; unmatched junction nucleotides: 5. CDR1 and CDR2 from the germline V gene are SGHNT and YYREEE (reference sequence). Full variable domain (remainder filled in from reference TRBV5-4 and TRBJ2-3): ETGVTQSPTHLIKTRGQQVTLRCSSQSGHNTVSWYQQALGQGPQFIFQYYREEENGRGNFPPRFSGLQFPNYSSELNVNALELDDSALYLCASSLVSGSPDTQYFGPGTRLTVL.

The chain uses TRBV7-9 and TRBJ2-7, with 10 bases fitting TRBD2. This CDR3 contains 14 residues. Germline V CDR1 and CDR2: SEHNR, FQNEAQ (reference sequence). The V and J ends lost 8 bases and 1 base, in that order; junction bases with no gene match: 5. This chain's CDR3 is CASGTSAESYEQYF. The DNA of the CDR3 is TGTGCCAGCGGGACTAGCGCCGAGTCCTACGAGCAGTACTTC.

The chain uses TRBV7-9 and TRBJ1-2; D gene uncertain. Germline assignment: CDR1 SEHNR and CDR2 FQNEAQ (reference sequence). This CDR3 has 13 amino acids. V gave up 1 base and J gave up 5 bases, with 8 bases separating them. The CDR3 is CASSLVTRYGYTF. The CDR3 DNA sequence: TGTGCCAGCAGCTTAGTGACACGATATGGCTACACCTTC.

In nucleotides, the CDR3 is TGTGCCAGCAGTTTACTACTAGCGGGAGGGCCTGGAGATACGCAGTATTTT. Protein sequence: CASSLLLAGGPGDTQYF. The chain combines TRBV27 with TRBJ2-3; TRBD2 agrees at 13 bases. With V trimmed by 2 bases and J by 5 bases, 7 bases remained unmatched. Germline CDR1 reads MNHEY; CDR2 reads SMNVEV (reference sequence). The CDR3 is 17 amino acids.

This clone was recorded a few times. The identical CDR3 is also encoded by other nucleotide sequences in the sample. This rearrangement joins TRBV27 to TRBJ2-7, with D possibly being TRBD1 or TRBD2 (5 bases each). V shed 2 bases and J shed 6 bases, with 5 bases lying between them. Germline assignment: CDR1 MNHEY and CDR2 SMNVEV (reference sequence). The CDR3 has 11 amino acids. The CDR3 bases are TGTGCCAGCAGTTTAGGGGGCGAGCAGTACTTC. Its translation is CASSLGGEQYF.

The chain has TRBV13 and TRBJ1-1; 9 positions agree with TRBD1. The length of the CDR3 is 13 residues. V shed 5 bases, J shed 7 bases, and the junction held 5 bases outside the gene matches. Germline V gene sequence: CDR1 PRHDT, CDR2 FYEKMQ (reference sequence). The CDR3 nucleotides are TGTGCCAGCAGCATGGACAGGGGTGTTGAAGCTTTCTTT. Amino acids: CASSMDRGVEAFF.

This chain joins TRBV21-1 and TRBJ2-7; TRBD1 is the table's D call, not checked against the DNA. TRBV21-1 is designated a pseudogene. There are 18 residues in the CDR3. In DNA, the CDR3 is TGTGCCAGCAGCAAAAAGGGGGGACAGGGTGTGGGGCCCTACGAGCAGTACTTC. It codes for CASSKKGGQGVGPYEQYF.

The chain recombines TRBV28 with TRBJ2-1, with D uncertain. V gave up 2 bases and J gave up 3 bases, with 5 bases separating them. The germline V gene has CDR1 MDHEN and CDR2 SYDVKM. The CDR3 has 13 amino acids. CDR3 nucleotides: TGTGCCAGCAGTTTAGTTATCTACAATGAGCAGTTCTTC. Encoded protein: CASSLVIYNEQFF. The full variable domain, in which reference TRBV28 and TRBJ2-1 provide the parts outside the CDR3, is DVKVTQSSRYLVKRTGEKVFLECVQDMDHENMFWYRQDPGLGLRLIYFSYDVKMKEKGDIPEGYSVSREKKERFSLILESASTNQTSMYLCASSLVIYNEQFFGPGTRLTVL.

The CDR3, as DNA: TGCAGTGCCCCGCTCGGGCCGGGGGCTTTCTTT. This gives the protein CSAPLGPGAFF. The genes are TRBV20-1 and TRBJ1-1; no reliable D call. The germline V gene encodes CDR1 DFQATT and CDR2 SNEGSKA (reference sequence). The CDR3 spans 11 residues. Trimming took 6 bases from V and 11 from J, leaving 16 bases between them.

The CDR3 DNA sequence: TGTGCCAGCAGCCCCGTAGTGGGGCTGTACGAGCAGTACTTC. Encoded protein: CASSPVVGLYEQYF. The rearrangement uses TRBV7-2 and TRBJ2-7, with D perhaps TRBD1 (5 bases). The germline gives CDR1 SGHTA, CDR2 FQGNSA. Trimming stripped 5 bases from V and 4 bases from J, with 15 bases between. The CDR3 runs to 14 residues. The full variable domain, rest sourced from reference TRBV7-2 and TRBJ2-7, is GAGVSQSPSNKVTEKGKDVELRCDPISGHTALYWYRQSLGQGLEFLIYFQGNSAPDKSGLPSDRFSAERTGGSVSTLTIQRTQQEDSAVYLCASSPVVGLYEQYFGPGTRLTVT.

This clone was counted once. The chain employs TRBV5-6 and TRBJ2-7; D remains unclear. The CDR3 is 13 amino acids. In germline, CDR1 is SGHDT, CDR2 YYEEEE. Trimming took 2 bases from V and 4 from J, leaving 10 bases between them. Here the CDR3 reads CASSFREVYEQYF. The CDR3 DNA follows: TGTGCCAGCAGCTTCAGAGAGGTATACGAGCAGTACTTC.

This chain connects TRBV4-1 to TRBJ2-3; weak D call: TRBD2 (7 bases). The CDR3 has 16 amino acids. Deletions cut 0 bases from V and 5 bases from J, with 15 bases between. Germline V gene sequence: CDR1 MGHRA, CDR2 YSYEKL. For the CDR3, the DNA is TGCGCCAGCAGCCAAGAAGGGGGGGGCGAAGGAGATACGCAGTATTTT. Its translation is CASSQEGGGEGDTQYF.

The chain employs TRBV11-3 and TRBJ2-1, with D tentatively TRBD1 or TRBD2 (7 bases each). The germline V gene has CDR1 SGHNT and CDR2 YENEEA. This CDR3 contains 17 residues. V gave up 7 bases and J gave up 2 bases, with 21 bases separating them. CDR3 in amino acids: CASTSGEGASTYNEQFF. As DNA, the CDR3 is TGTGCCAGCACCTCGGGGGAGGGGGCTAGTACCTACAATGAGCAGTTCTTC.

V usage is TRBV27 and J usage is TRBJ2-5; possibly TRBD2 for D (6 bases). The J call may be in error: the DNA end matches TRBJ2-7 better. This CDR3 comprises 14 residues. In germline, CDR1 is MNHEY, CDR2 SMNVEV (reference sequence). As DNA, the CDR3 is TGTGCCAGCAGTCCAACTAGCTATCACGACGAGCAGTACTTC. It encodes CASSPTSYHDEQYF.

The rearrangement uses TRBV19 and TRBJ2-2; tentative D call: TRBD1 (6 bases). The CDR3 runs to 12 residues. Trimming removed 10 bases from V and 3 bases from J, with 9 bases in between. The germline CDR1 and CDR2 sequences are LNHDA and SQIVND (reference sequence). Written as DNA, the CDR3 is TGTGCCATGACAGGTTACACCGGGGAGCTGTTTTTT. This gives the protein CAMTGYTGELFF.

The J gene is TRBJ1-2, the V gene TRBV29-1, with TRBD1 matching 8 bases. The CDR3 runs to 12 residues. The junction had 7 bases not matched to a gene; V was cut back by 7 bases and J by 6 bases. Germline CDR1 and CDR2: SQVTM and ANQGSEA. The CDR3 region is CSARTGIDGYTF. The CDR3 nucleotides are TGCAGCGCTCGGACAGGGATAGATGGCTACACCTTC.

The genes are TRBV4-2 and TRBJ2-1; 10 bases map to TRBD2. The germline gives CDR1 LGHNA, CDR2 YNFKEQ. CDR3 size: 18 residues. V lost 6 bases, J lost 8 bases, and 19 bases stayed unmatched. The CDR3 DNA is TGTGCCAGCAGTCACCATTTTCTAGCGGGAGTTACTAGGCATGAGCAGTTCTTC. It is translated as CASSHHFLAGVTRHEQFF.

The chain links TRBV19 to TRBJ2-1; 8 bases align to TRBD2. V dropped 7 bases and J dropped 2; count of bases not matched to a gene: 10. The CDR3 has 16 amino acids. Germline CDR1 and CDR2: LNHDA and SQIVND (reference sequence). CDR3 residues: CASNPSGLAAYNEQFF. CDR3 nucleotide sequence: TGTGCCAGTAATCCTAGCGGGCTAGCGGCCTACAATGAGCAGTTCTTC. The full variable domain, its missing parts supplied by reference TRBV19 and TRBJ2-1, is DGGITQSPKYLFRKEGQNVTLSCEQNLNHDAMYWYRQDPGQGLRLIYYSQIVNDFQKGDIAEGYSVSREKKESFPLTVTSAQKNPTAFYLCASNPSGLAAYNEQFFGPGTRLTVL.

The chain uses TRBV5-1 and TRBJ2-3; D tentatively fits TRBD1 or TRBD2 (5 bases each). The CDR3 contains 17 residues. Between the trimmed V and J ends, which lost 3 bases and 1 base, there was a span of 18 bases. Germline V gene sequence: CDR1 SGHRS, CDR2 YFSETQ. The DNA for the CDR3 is TGCGCCAGCAGCTCCCGGGACGTAGCTTATGGCACAGATACGCAGTATTTT. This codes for CASSSRDVAYGTDTQYF.

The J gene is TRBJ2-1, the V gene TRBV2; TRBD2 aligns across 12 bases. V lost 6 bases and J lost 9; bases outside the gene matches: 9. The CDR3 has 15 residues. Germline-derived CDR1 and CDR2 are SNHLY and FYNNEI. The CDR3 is CASSGLAGFDAEQFF. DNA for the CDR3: TGTGCCAGCAGCGGACTAGCGGGGTTTGATGCTGAGCAGTTCTTC.